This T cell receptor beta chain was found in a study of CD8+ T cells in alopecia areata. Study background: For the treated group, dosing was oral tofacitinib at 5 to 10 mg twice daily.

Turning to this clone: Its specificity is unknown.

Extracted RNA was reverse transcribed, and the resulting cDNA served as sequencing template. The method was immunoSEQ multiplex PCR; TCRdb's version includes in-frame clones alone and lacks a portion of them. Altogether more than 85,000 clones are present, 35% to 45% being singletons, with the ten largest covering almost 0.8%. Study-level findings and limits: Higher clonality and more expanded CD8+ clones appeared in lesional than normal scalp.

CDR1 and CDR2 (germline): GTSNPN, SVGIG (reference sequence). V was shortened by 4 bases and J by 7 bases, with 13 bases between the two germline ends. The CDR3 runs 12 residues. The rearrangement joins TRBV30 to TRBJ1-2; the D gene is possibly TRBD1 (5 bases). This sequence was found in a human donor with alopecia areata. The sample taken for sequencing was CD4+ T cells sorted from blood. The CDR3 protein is CAWIKGQIGYTF. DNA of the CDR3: TGTGCCTGGATCAAGGGGCAAATTGGCTACACCTTC. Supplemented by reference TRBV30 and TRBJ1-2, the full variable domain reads SQTIHQWPATLVQPVGSPLSLECTVEGTSNPNLYWYRQAAGRGLQLLFYSVGIGQISSEVPQNLSASRPQDRQFILSSKKLLLSDSGFYLCAWIKGQIGYTFGSGTRLTVV.